The 23 T cell receptor beta chains reported below all come from one sample, sequenced in a study of T cell repertoires in cytomegalovirus infection. In TCRdb, the reads were re-called with MiXCR into one record per CDR3 protein. The repertoire holds tens of thousands of distinct CDR3 sequences, about 30% seen once, with 45% to 65% in the top ten. Their target antigens are unknown. Sequences were derived from CD8+ T cells from cultured PBMCs, sampled from culture after CMV antigen stimulation. These receptors came from a human donor in good health (CMV status not recorded). Some clones in this sample may be carry-over from other donors' samples.

V and J are TRBV12-3 or TRBV12-4 and TRBJ2-5; possibly TRBD1 for D (6 bases). Trimming pared 6 bases from V and 1 base from J, leaving 9 bases between. CDR3 length equals 13 residues. The CDR3 spells CASRQGLQETQYF. The CDR3 nucleotides read TGTGCCAGCAGACAGGGCCTCCAAGAGACCCAGTACTTC.

In nucleotides, the CDR3 is TGTGCCAGCAGCTTGAGACAGGGGTACGAGCAGTACTTC. It is translated as CASSLRQGYEQYF. This sequence joins TRBV5-5 and TRBJ2-7; 8 bases are a match to TRBD1. CDR1 is SGHKS and CDR2 is YYEKEE in the germline V gene (reference sequence). CDR3 size: 13 residues. After removal of 1 base from V and 4 bases from J, the junction contained 1 base not matched to a gene.

This clonotype was seen a single time. Here the CDR3 DNA reads TGTGCCAGCAGTGAAGGCCCGAGTCAACCAGAGACCCAGTACTTC. Translating it yields CASSEGPSQPETQYF. The J gene is TRBJ2-5, the V gene TRBV6-1; D is unclear. Trimming pared 1 base from V and 4 bases from J, leaving 13 bases between. CDR1 and CDR2 (germline): MNHNS, SASEGT. The CDR3 totals 15 residues.

V is TRBV9 and J is TRBJ2-2; D unresolved. Trimming shortened V by 0 bases and J by 2 bases, and 2 bases separated the two germline ends. This CDR3 region has 13 residues. CDR1 is SGDLS, CDR2 YYNGEE, per germline. The chain's CDR3 is CASSVGNTGELFF. Written as DNA, the CDR3 is TGTGCCAGCAGCGTAGGAAACACCGGGGAGCTGTTTTTT.

This clonotype was counted ten times or more. V is TRBV7-9 and J is TRBJ2-5, with TRBD2 matching over 8 bases. The CDR3 runs to 19 residues. V trimming: 1 base; J trimming: 7 bases; junction bases outside the gene matches: 20. Looked up from germline, CDR1 is SEHNR and CDR2 is FQNEAQ (reference sequence). The CDR3 spells CASSLGAQPGTRGFRTQYF. CDR3 nucleotides: TGTGCCAGCAGCTTAGGAGCACAGCCCGGGACTAGGGGGTTCCGGACCCAGTACTTC.

The V gene is TRBV7-8, the J gene TRBJ1-2, with TRBD1 identical over 12 bases. The germline V gene encodes CDR1 SGHVS and CDR2 FQNEAQ. Trimming removed 1 base from V and 0 bases from J; junction bases left unmatched: 3. The CDR3 length is 17 residues. The CDR3: CASSLGGTGGPNYGYTF. CDR3 bases: TGTGCCAGCAGCTTAGGAGGGACAGGGGGCCCTAACTATGGCTACACCTTC.

The chain carries TRBV6-2 or TRBV6-3 and TRBJ2-2; D might be TRBD2 (6 bases). The ends were cut back, 4 bases at V and 1 base at J, with 13 bases in the middle. The CDR3 contains 16 residues. CDR1 and CDR2 from the germline V gene are MNHEY and SVGEGT. DNA for the CDR3: TGTGCCAGCAGTTCGGGGCGGGAAATGAACACCGGGGAGCTGTTTTTT. Amino acid sequence: CASSSGREMNTGELFF.

The table lists this clonotype with a few counts. V is TRBV7-9 and J is TRBJ2-2, with D tentatively TRBD1 or TRBD2 (5 bases each). The V gene lost 1 base and the J gene lost 1 base, with 10 bases spanning the gap. Germline V gene sequence: CDR1 SEHNR, CDR2 FQNEAQ (reference sequence). The CDR3 length is 16 residues. The CDR3 protein is CASSLVGPKNTGELFF. The DNA for the CDR3 is TGTGCCAGCAGCTTAGTGGGACCAAAGAACACCGGGGAGCTGTTTTTT.

A few counts support this clonotype. The chain links TRBV14 to TRBJ1-5; no definite D call. Trimming left V 1 base short and J 6 bases short, with 7 bases between. This CDR3 is 13 amino acids long. The germline gives CDR1 SGHDN, CDR2 FVKESK. The CDR3 loop is CASSQGRRQPQHF. In DNA, the CDR3 is TGTGCCAGCAGCCAAGGCCGTCGTCAGCCCCAGCATTTT.

This clonotype has a single count. A clone one base away is much larger, so this may be a read error. The chain carries TRBV7-3 and TRBJ2-1, with D maybe TRBD2 (6 bases). The CDR3 runs 15 residues. In germline, CDR1 is SGHTA, CDR2 FQGTGA. V was shortened by 3 bases and J by 8 bases, with 17 bases between the two germline ends. The CDR3 DNA follows: TGTGCCAGCAGCTTGTTTGGGGGAGGAAGAGATGAGCAGTTCTTC. Its translation: CASSLFGGGRDEQFF.

This clonotype was detected a few times. The chain couples TRBV27 to TRBJ1-2; 8 nucleotides align to TRBD1. The CDR3 consists of 15 residues. Per the germline V gene, CDR1 is MNHEY and CDR2 is SMNVEV (reference sequence). J gave up 0 bases and V 10 bases, and 10 bases lay outside the gene matches. The CDR3 region is CATPHPGQANYGYTF. CDR3 DNA sequence: TGTGCCACCCCGCACCCGGGACAGGCTAACTATGGCTACACCTTC.

In nucleotides, the CDR3 is TGTGCCAGCAGTGAATTCTACCAGACTTTTAATGAAAAACTGTTTTTT. Translating it yields CASSEFYQTFNEKLFF. The chain employs TRBV6-1 and TRBJ1-4; D is undetermined. The ends were cut back, 2 bases at V and 4 bases at J, with 14 bases in the middle. The germline V gene encodes CDR1 MNHNS and CDR2 SASEGT. This CDR3 comprises 16 residues.

This sequence joins TRBV6-2 or TRBV6-3 and TRBJ2-1, with TRBD2 matching over 14 bases. Trimming cost V 6 bases and J 3 bases; bases outside gene matches: 10. This CDR3 has 18 residues. The germline V gene encodes CDR1 MNHEY and CDR2 SVGEGT. CDR3 protein: CASRPTGLAGARYNEQFF. DNA for the CDR3: TGTGCCAGCAGGCCGACGGGACTAGCGGGGGCCCGCTACAATGAGCAGTTCTTC.

This clonotype showed up many times. The rearrangement joins TRBV19 to TRBJ1-4, with a possible D match to TRBD1 (6 bases). Germline V gene sequence: CDR1 LNHDA, CDR2 SQIVND (reference sequence). Deletions cut 3 bases from V and 3 bases from J, with 14 bases between. CDR3 length: 16 residues. The CDR3 coding sequence is TGTGCCAGTAGTATCTCCAGGGGATCGGCTAATGAAAAACTGTTTTTT. Residues: CASSISRGSANEKLFF. The variable domain in full, completed from reference TRBV19 and TRBJ1-4, reads DGGITQSPKYLFRKEGQNVTLSCEQNLNHDAMYWYRQDPGQGLRLIYYSQIVNDFQKGDIAEGYSVSREKKESFPLTVTSAQKNPTAFYLCASSISRGSANEKLFFGSGTQLSVL.

This clonotype was detected ten times or more. The chain recombines TRBV27 with TRBJ2-4; the match to TRBD2 covers 7 bases. The CDR3 runs to 20 residues. The ends lost 3 bases at V and 1 base at J; junction bases unmatched: 18. Per germline, CDR1 MNHEY and CDR2 SMNVEV (reference sequence). The CDR3, as DNA: TGTGCCAGCAGTTTTTCTGGGGGGGGTAGGGGTGATTTCGCCAAAAACATTCAGTACTTC. Translated: CASSFSGGGRGDFAKNIQYF.

The chain uses TRBV4-2 and TRBJ2-7; TRBD2 agrees at 7 bases. The CDR3 extends over 16 amino acids. V trimming: 0 bases; J trimming: 1 base; junction bases outside the gene matches: 6. Germline CDR1 reads LGHNA; CDR2 reads YNFKEQ. CDR3 sequence: CASSQDQASGSYEQYF. The DNA for the CDR3 is TGTGCCAGCAGCCAAGATCAGGCTAGCGGATCCTACGAGCAGTACTTC.

The gene calls are TRBV6-6 and TRBJ2-2; 8 bases line up with TRBD1. The CDR3 has 14 residues. CDR1 MNHNY and CDR2 SVGAGI come from the germline V gene (reference sequence). V shed 10 bases and J 0 bases; nucleotides not matched to a gene: 4. The CDR3 region is CAIPDRANTGELFF. CDR3 coding DNA: TGTGCCATCCCGGACAGGGCGAACACCGGGGAGCTGTTTTTT.

This clonotype is labeled as large. V is TRBV4-1 and J is TRBJ1-5, with D possibly being TRBD1 (5 bases). Between the trimmed V and J ends, which lost 0 bases and 5 bases, there was a span of 8 bases. In germline, CDR1 is MGHRA, CDR2 YSYEKL. The CDR3 spans 14 residues. DNA of the CDR3: TGCGCCAGCAGCCAAGATTCAGGGTATCAGCCCCAGCATTTT. This codes for CASSQDSGYQPQHF.

This clonotype was picked up a small number of times. The V gene is TRBV4-3, the J gene TRBJ1-4; no definite D call. The CDR3 has 17 residues. Per the germline V gene, CDR1 is LGHNA and CDR2 is YSLEER. Trimming took 0 bases from V and 4 from J, leaving 15 bases between them. The CDR3: CASSQDLGRAGNEKLFF. The CDR3 nucleotides read TGCGCCAGCAGCCAAGATCTGGGTAGGGCGGGTAATGAAAAACTGTTTTTT.

This clonotype showed up just a few times. The CDR3 coding sequence is TGTGCCAGCAGCCTTTACGGTGGCACAGGGCGAGATACGCAGTATTTT. This encodes CASSLYGGTGRDTQYF. V and J are TRBV7-2 and TRBJ2-3; D might be TRBD1 (6 bases). Germline assignment: CDR1 SGHTA and CDR2 FQGNSA. Trimming shortened V by 5 bases and J by 5 bases, and 20 bases separated the two germline ends. CDR3 length: 16 residues. Using reference TRBV7-2 and TRBJ2-3 for the parts outside the CDR3, the full variable domain is GAGVSQSPSNKVTEKGKDVELRCDPISGHTALYWYRQSLGQGLEFLIYFQGNSAPDKSGLPSDRFSAERTGGSVSTLTIQRTQQEDSAVYLCASSLYGGTGRDTQYFGPGTRLTVL.

Only a few counts were recorded for this clonotype. The chain combines TRBV7-9 with TRBJ1-4, with 9 nucleotides matching TRBD1. The CDR3 length is 17 residues. Germline assignment: CDR1 SEHNR and CDR2 FQNEAQ (reference sequence). J lost 0 bases, V lost 5 bases, and 7 bases had no gene match. The CDR3 sequence is CASSPGQGIATNEKLFF. The CDR3 DNA reads as TGTGCCAGCAGCCCGGGACAGGGAATCGCAACTAATGAAAAACTGTTTTTT.

This chain connects TRBV19 to TRBJ2-2; D possibly matches TRBD1 or TRBD2 (7 bases each). Germline values: CDR1 LNHDA, CDR2 SQIVND (reference sequence). The CDR3 has 18 amino acids. V gave up 5 bases and J gave up 5 bases, with 24 bases separating them. This CDR3 is CASSPRQGGHVKTGELFF. Written as DNA, the CDR3 is TGTGCCAGTAGTCCCCGACAGGGAGGGCACGTGAAGACCGGGGAGCTGTTTTTT.

This clonotype was seen more than once but under ten times. For the CDR3, the DNA is TGTGCCAGCAGTTTTGGCCGAGCCGCTGACGAGCAGTACTTC. Protein sequence: CASSFGRAADEQYF. The chain is built from TRBV27 and TRBJ2-7, with no clear D. There are 14 residues in the CDR3. V was clipped by 3 bases and J by 5 bases, with 14 bases between them. Germline CDR1 MNHEY, CDR2 SMNVEV (reference sequence).